This entry is about one TCR beta chain. No base quality values were provided; no much bigger clone lies one nucleotide off. What the treatment or condition label conveys for this sample: live attenuated yellow fever vaccine strain. A standard Ficoll-Paque protocol was used to isolate PBMCs from peripheral blood. RNA from sorted memory subsets was extracted with the RNeasy Micro Kit. The data belong to a study of T cells after yellow fever vaccination (dated by TCRdb to the late 2010s). About the investigation overall: Memory subsets (EM, EMRA, CM and Tscm) were sorted on a BD FACS Aria III using CD3, CD45RA, CCR7 and CD95 staining. The SMART-Seq v4 Ultra Low Input RNA kit was used to prepare libraries from fractions with low cell numbers. Blood was drawn at multiple timepoints before and after primary and secondary immunization, with bulk PBMC replicates and cell subsets isolated. Two healthy male donors, one aged 18 to 29 and one aged 30 to 40 years, made up the cohort. To track T-cell clones before and after primary and booster YFV17D yellow fever vaccination, bulk TCR alpha and beta repertoires were sequenced longitudinally. Memory subsets were sorted on days 0, 15 and 45 and at 18 months following primary vaccination, and on days 0, 15 and 45 following the 30-year booster.

Sequencing was performed on an Illumina NovaSeq 6000. TCR cDNA was synthesized by 5'RACE template switching, through which a universal primer site and unique molecular identifiers were introduced. Priming of cDNA synthesis was performed from both the TCR alpha and TCR beta constant segments. Library amplification involved two PCR steps, and the second step added sample barcodes and sequencing adapters. Sequencing of libraries was performed on Illumina HiSeq 2500 (2x100 bp) or NovaSeq (2x150 bp). As for the authors' bioinformatics: MIGEC handled demultiplexing of reads and collapsing into UMI consensus sequences, while MiXCR performed V(D)J alignment. Using edgeR on replicate PBMC samples, clonotypes were called vaccine-responding if FDR was below 0.01 and the log2 fold change was above 5 up to day 15. CD4 or CD8 identity was assigned to each bulk clonotype according to whether the clonotype was present at higher abundance in the sequenced CD4 repertoire or the sequenced CD8 repertoire. Clonotype frequencies in memory subsets were weighted by FACS-sorted cell numbers to estimate each clone's distribution across memory phenotypes. The raw public reads went through TCRdb reprocessing: fastp at Q25, MiXCR clone calling, in-frame beta chains kept. Each record represents a unique CDR3 protein, reported with the most common genes and DNA among its rows. Clone size and V and J calls follow TCRdb, not the original study. The sample profile shows 25,000 or so distinct CDR3 sequences; approximately 4.9% of them were found once. The ten largest clones capture about 38% of the sample.

The germline V gene specifies SGHRS as CDR1 and YFSETQ as CDR2. Including cysteine and phenylalanine, the CDR3 has 15 amino acids. Only CDR3 DNA is held: 45 bases, read in frame from base 1. V loses 0 bases at its end and J loses 6 bases; junction bases beyond the gene matches: 7. Results and caveats for the whole study, not just this receptor: Because abundant contaminating clonotypes from the bulk population could be contained in FACS-sorted repertoires, computational filtering was required. A small share of clonotypes occurred in both CD4 and CD8 compartments, likely arising from convergent recombination. Compared with the primary T-cell response, the secondary T-cell response was weaker but faster, peaking on day 5 rather than day 15. On day 0, almost all vaccine-responding clonotypes were below detection in the sorted memory subsets. Most clones expanded after primary vaccination were re-detected after the booster (just under 97% of CD4 and roughly 87% of CD8), suggesting broad memory maintenance. Because only a couple of donors were included in the study, the extent to which the findings can be generalized is limited.

The clonotype originates from a man between 18 and 29 years old who received the YFV17D yellow fever vaccine. The rearranged segments are TRBV5-1 and TRBJ2-7; 9 bases in between match TRBD1. Specimen: PBMCs, either bulk or a sorted T-cell subset (CD4+, CD8+, memory, or dextramer-sorted; not recorded which), collected on the day of the yellow fever booster vaccination. The CDR3 region has the sequence CASSLAVDRGFEQYF. The nucleotides read TGCGCCAGCAGCTTGGCCGTGGACAGGGGTTTCGAGCAGTACTTC.